One sample yielded the 2 T cell receptor beta chains listed below, sequenced in a study of T-cell reconstitution after alpha-beta-depleted transplantation in children. Unique molecular identifiers were incorporated into the prepared TCRbeta library. TCRdb re-analysed the PCR reads in MiXCR, keeping a single row per CDR3 protein. The profile shows around 440,000 distinct CDR3 sequences, about 17% of them singletons. Specimen: PBMCs, mostly from graft donor cells, collected 360 days after TCRalphabeta/CD19-depleted stem cell transplant. All receptors derive from a boy under two years old who had a stem cell transplant for Wiskott-Aldrich syndrome, so the T cells may come from the graft donor.

This clonotype was picked up a small number of times. The rearrangement links TRBV5-1 to TRBJ2-5; D is unresolved. This CDR3 region has 13 residues. V was trimmed by 2 bases and J by 5 bases, leaving 10 bases between them. The germline V gene encodes CDR1 SGHRS and CDR2 YFSETQ. In DNA, the CDR3 is TGCGCCAGCAGCTTCAGGTCACGGGAGACCCAGTACTTC. This codes for CASSFRSRETQYF.

The V gene is TRBV12-3 or TRBV12-4, the J gene TRBJ2-3, with 9 bases aligning to TRBD2. V lost 3 bases to trimming and J lost 0 bases; unmatched junction nucleotides: 7. The CDR3 has 17 residues. CDR3 nucleotides: TGTGCCAGCAGTTTCATGGCTAGCGGGATTAGCACAGATACGCAGTATTTT. Protein product: CASSFMASGISTDTQYF.